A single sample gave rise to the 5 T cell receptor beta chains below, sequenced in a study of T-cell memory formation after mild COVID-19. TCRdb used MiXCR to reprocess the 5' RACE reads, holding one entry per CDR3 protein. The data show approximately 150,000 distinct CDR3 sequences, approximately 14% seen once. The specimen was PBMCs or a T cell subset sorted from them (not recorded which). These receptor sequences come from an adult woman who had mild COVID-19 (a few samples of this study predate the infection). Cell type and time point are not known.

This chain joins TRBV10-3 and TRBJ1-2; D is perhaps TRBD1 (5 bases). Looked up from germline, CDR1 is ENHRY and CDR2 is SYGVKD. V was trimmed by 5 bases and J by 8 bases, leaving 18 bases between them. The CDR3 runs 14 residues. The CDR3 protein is CAISNVGWGGGYTF. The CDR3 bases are TGTGCCATCAGTAACGTTGGATGGGGCGGCGGCTACACCTTC.

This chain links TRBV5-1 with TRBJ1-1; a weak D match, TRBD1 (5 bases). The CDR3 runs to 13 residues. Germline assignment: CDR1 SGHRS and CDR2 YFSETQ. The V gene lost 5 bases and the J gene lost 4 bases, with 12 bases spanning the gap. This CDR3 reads CASRQDLTTEAFF. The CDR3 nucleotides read TGCGCCAGCAGACAGGACCTAACCACTGAAGCTTTCTTT.

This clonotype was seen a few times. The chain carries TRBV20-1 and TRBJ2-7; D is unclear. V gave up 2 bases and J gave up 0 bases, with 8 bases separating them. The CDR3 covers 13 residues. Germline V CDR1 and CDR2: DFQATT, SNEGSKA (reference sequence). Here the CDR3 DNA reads TGCAGTGCTAGACAGGCGCTCTCCTACGAGCAGTACTTC. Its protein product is CSARQALSYEQYF.

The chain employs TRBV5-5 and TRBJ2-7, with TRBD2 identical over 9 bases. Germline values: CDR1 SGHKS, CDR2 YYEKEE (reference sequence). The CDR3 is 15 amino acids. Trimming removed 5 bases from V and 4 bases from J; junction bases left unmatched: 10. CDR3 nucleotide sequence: TGTGCCAGCAGGTTACGGACTAGCGAGTCGTACGAGCAGTACTTC. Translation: CASRLRTSESYEQYF.

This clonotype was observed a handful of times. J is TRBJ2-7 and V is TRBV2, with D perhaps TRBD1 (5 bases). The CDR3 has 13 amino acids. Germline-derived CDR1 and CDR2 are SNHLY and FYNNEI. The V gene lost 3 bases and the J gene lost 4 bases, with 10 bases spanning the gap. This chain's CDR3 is CASSDPGLYEQYF. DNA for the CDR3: TGTGCCAGCAGTGATCCAGGGTTGTACGAGCAGTACTTC.